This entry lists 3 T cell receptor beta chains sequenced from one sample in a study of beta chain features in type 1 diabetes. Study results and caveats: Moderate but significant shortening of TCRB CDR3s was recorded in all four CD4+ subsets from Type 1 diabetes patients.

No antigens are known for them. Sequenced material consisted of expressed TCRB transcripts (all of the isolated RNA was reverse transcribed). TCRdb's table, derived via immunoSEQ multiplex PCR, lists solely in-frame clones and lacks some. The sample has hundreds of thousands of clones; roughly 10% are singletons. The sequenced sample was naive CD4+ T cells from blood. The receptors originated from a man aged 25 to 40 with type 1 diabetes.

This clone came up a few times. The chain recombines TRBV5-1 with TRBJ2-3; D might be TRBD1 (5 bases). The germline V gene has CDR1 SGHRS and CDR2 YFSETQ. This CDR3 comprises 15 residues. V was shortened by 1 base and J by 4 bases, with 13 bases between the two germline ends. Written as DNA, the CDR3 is TGCGCCAGCAGCTTGAGGGGAATGGCCCCAGATACGCAGTATTTT. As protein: CASSLRGMAPDTQYF.

CDR3 in amino acids: CSGAAGKNTEAFF. CDR3 sequence (DNA): TGCAGCGGCGCAGCAGGAAAGAACACTGAAGCTTTCTTT. This chain uses TRBV29-1 with TRBJ1-1; D is undetermined. The CDR3 is 13 residues long. Trimming removed 7 bases from V and 1 base from J, with 13 bases in between. Germline values: CDR1 SQVTM, CDR2 ANQGSEA.

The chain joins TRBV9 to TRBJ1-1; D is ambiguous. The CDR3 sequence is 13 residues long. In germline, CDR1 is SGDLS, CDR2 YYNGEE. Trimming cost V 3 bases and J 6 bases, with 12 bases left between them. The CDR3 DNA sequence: TGTGCCAGCAGCGGATATGGAGCCGCTGAAGCTTTCTTT. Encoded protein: CASSGYGAAEAFF.